This TCR beta chain was identified in a study of blood T cells in healthy people across ages. CDR1 is SNHLY, CDR2 FYNNEI, per germline. The CDR3 is 13 residues long. Trimming removed 7 bases from V and 4 bases from J, with 13 bases in between. The authors ran a second PCR of roughly 7 to 11 cycles using a sample-barcoded 5' primer and a J-beta primer mix. Each CDR3 protein gets one entry after TCRdb re-called the 5' RACE reads with MiXCR. The table lists over 1,500,000 distinct CDR3 sequences, roughly two fifths of them singletons, with 23% in the top ten. The sample taken for sequencing was blood. The chain links TRBV2 to TRBJ2-5; the D gene is possibly TRBD1 (5 bases). The TCR originated in a human donor in good health. For the CDR3, the DNA is TGTGCCAGCACAGGGCAGAAGGTAGAGACCCAGTACTTC. It codes for CASTGQKVETQYF.